These 27 T cell receptor beta chains originate from one sample sequenced in a study of beta chain features in type 1 diabetes (dated by TCRdb to the late 2010s). The library was produced with the immunoSEQ multiplex PCR assay. The entire isolated RNA was reverse transcribed using the High Capacity cDNA Reverse Transcription Kit, and thus expressed TCRB transcripts were sequenced. Imported from immuneACCESS, the table was reduced by TCRdb to in-frame sequences with V and J called. These copies leave out some clones; in studies compared against another copy, an unresolved V gene accounts for under half, and the cause of the remainder is not known. Here the sample has about 230,000 clones; about 10% occur a single time. The ten largest clones add up to about 0.03% of the sample. The sequenced sample consisted of naive CD4+ T cells from blood. Reading the label with the study, this specimen's cell subset or site is: true naive CD4+ T cells. These receptor sequences come from a woman younger than 30 in good health.

This clone has a count of ten or more. V gene TRBV7-2 combines with J gene TRBJ2-1; a weak D match, TRBD1 (5 bases). CDR1 and CDR2 (germline): SGHTA, FQGNSA. The germline V and J ends were trimmed by 2 bases and 4 bases, with 12 bases remaining between them. This CDR3 has 15 amino acids. The CDR3 sequence is CASSLMVGAYNEQFF. CDR3 DNA: TGTGCCAGCAGCTTAATGGTAGGGGCATACAATGAGCAGTTCTTC.

The rearrangement joins TRBV14 to TRBJ2-1; D uncertain. This CDR3 region has 15 residues. CDR1 and CDR2 (germline): SGHDN, FVKESK. V was trimmed by 4 bases and J by 2 bases, leaving 12 bases between them. The CDR3 bases are TGTGCCAGCAGCCGGGTAGCCAAACCCTACAATGAGCAGTTCTTC. It encodes CASSRVAKPYNEQFF.

The V call is TRBV5-1, the J call TRBJ1-2; no reliable D call. The V end lost 5 bases, the J end lost 8 bases, and 22 bases lay between the germline ends. CDR1 and CDR2 from the germline V gene are SGHRS and YFSETQ. This CDR3 has 15 residues. CDR3 nucleotides: TGCGCCAGCAGTTCGATAGCGGGAGCCTCCTCGGGCTACACCTTC. The encoded protein is CASSSIAGASSGYTF.

This clone has only a few counts. The same CDR3 can be traced to other DNA sequences in this sample. This chain connects TRBV6-5 to TRBJ2-1, with TRBD2 as a possible D gene (5 bases). The germline CDR1 and CDR2 sequences are MNHEY and SVGAGI. V was trimmed by 5 bases and J by 11 bases, leaving 16 bases between them. The CDR3 contains 13 residues. CDR3 DNA sequence: TGTGCCAGCAGTAGCTCACGACTACAACAGCAGTTCTTC. Amino acids: CASSSSRLQQQFF.

The rearrangement joins TRBV5-1 to TRBJ2-1; TRBD2 is a possible D gene (6 bases). CDR1 is SGHRS, CDR2 YFSETQ, per germline. The CDR3 spans 15 residues. Trimming pared 2 bases from V and 3 bases from J, leaving 12 bases between. As DNA, the CDR3 is TGCGCCAGCAGCTTTGGAACTAGCCTCTACAATGAGCAGTTCTTC. Its translation is CASSFGTSLYNEQFF.

This clone has more than one count but fewer than ten. The chain has TRBV6-1 and TRBJ2-1, with 9 bases identical to TRBD1. After removal of 5 bases from V and 5 bases from J, the junction contained 7 bases not matched to a gene. This CDR3 is built from 15 residues. The V gene's germline CDR1 is MNHNS and CDR2 SASEGT. DNA for the CDR3: TGTGCCAGCAGTCATCCGGGACAGGGAGACAATGAGCAGTTCTTC. Protein: CASSHPGQGDNEQFF.

The genes are TRBV4-1 and TRBJ2-3; TRBD2 might be the D (6 bases). Germline CDR1 is MGHRA and CDR2 is YSYEKL. The length of the CDR3 is 16 residues. Deletions cut 4 bases from V and 3 bases from J, with 17 bases between. The CDR3, as DNA: TGCGCCAGCAGCCGCTTTTTCGGGGGTACAACAGATACGCAGTATTTT. Its translation is CASSRFFGGTTDTQYF.

J is TRBJ2-7 and V is TRBV6-6, with 9 nucleotides matching TRBD2. The CDR3 runs 15 residues. From germline, CDR1 is MNHNY and CDR2 SVGAGI (reference sequence). V gave up 0 bases and J gave up 3 bases; unmatched junction bases: 3. The CDR3 protein is CASSYSSSGNYEQYF. The DNA of the CDR3 is TGTGCCAGCAGTTACTCCTCTAGCGGGAACTACGAGCAGTACTTC.

The chain has TRBV4-1 and TRBJ2-7; TRBD2 aligns across 7 bases. Germline values: CDR1 MGHRA, CDR2 YSYEKL. There are 14 residues in the CDR3. Unmatched junction bases numbered 1, after V lost 1 base and J lost 1 base. CDR3 DNA sequence: TGCGCCAGCAGCCAAGGCGGGAGATCCTACGAGCAGTACTTC. Residues: CASSQGGRSYEQYF.

There are a few counts of this clone. This rearrangement joins TRBV30 to TRBJ1-6; D possibly corresponds to TRBD1 (5 bases). Germline V gene lookup returns CDR1 GTSNPN and CDR2 SVGIG (reference sequence). Trimming stripped 0 bases from V and 4 bases from J, with 16 bases between. CDR3 length equals 17 residues. The DNA for the CDR3 is TGTGCCTGGAGTGTACCGCCAGGGAATGGGTATAATTCACCCCTCCACTTT. It codes for CAWSVPPGNGYNSPLHF.

This clone was observed a handful of times. The chain recombines TRBV6-6 with TRBJ1-2, with 8 bases identical to TRBD1. Germline V lookup: CDR1 MNHNY, CDR2 SVGAGI (reference sequence). The V and J ends lost 6 bases and 4 bases, in that order; junction bases with no gene match: 7. This CDR3 region has 14 residues. The CDR3 coding sequence is TGTGCCAGCAGAGACAGGGGTCCGGGCTATGGCTACACCTTC. It translates to CASRDRGPGYGYTF.

This clone was detected a few times. The genes are TRBV18 and TRBJ2-2; 7 bases line up with TRBD1. CDR1 is KGHSH, CDR2 LQKENI, per germline. The CDR3 is 15 residues long. V shed 3 bases, J shed 1 base, and the junction held 2 bases outside the gene matches. In DNA form, the CDR3 reads TGTGCCAGCTCACCCCGGACAGGGAACACCGGGGAGCTGTTTTTT. Encoded protein: CASSPRTGNTGELFF.

This clone was seen more than once but under ten times. The chain couples TRBV2 to TRBJ2-1; D possibly corresponds to TRBD2 (7 bases). The CDR3 consists of 15 residues. Per germline, CDR1 SNHLY and CDR2 FYNNEI. With 6 bases removed from V and 10 bases from J, the gap between germline ends came to 22 bases. The CDR3 loop is CASRGRGKSRYEQFF. The CDR3 region has the DNA TGTGCCAGCAGGGGGAGGGGGAAATCCAGGTACGAGCAGTTCTTC.

V usage is TRBV6-6 and J usage is TRBJ2-7; a weak D match, TRBD2 (6 bases). The V gene's germline CDR1 is MNHNY and CDR2 SVGAGI (reference sequence). This CDR3 has 15 amino acids. The V end lost 0 bases, the J end lost 2 bases, and 11 bases lay between the germline ends. The CDR3 DNA follows: TGTGCCAGCAGTTACTCGCCGGGAGTCACCTACGAGCAGTACTTC. It yields the protein CASSYSPGVTYEQYF.

This clone has a handful of counts. This chain links TRBV30 with TRBJ1-1, with a tentative D call TRBD1 (5 bases). CDR3 length: 13 residues. Trimming removed 7 bases at V and 0 bases at J, with 12 bases between. Germline V gene data show CDR1 as GTSNPN and CDR2 as SVGIG (reference sequence). This CDR3 is CAFDDRLNTEAFF. DNA of the CDR3: TGTGCCTTCGATGACAGATTGAACACTGAAGCTTTCTTT.

The chain joins TRBV12-5 to TRBJ1-6; 7 bases match TRBD1. The CDR3 runs 14 residues. V trimming: 1 base; J trimming: 9 bases; junction bases outside the gene matches: 3. Germline V gene data show CDR1 as LGHNT and CDR2 as FRNRAP. CDR3 sequence reads: CASGLGQGGSPLHF. CDR3 sequence (DNA): TGTGCTAGTGGTTTGGGACAGGGCGGTTCACCCCTCCACTTT.

V is TRBV2 and J is TRBJ2-5; 8 bases align to TRBD1. The CDR3 is 13 amino acids. V was pared by 6 bases and J by 4 bases, with 4 bases of the junction left unmatched. In germline, CDR1 is SNHLY, CDR2 FYNNEI. CDR3 amino acids: CASRVTGVETQYF. CDR3 DNA sequence: TGTGCCAGCAGGGTGACAGGGGTAGAGACCCAGTACTTC.

The chain uses TRBV29-1 and TRBJ2-2, with 7 nucleotides matching TRBD1. V lost 7 bases, J lost 0 bases, and 5 bases stayed unmatched. The germline V gene has CDR1 SQVTM and CDR2 ANQGSEA. This CDR3 spans 14 amino acids. In DNA form, the CDR3 reads TGCAGCGGGACAGGCCTTACGAACACCGGGGAGCTGTTTTTT. Translated: CSGTGLTNTGELFF.

This chain uses TRBV10-2 with TRBJ1-1; tentatively, D is TRBD1 (5 bases). Trimming removed 7 bases at V and 2 bases at J, with 14 bases between. The CDR3 spans 14 residues. Looked up from germline, CDR1 is WSHSY and CDR2 is SAAADI. CDR3 sequence: CASNQWRGNTEAFF. The CDR3 nucleotides read TGCGCCAGCAATCAATGGAGGGGTAACACTGAAGCTTTCTTT.

The chain employs TRBV27 and TRBJ1-6; D gene ambiguous. This CDR3 region has 15 residues. Germline values: CDR1 MNHEY, CDR2 SMNVEV (reference sequence). The V end was cut by 2 bases, the J end by 10 bases, with 15 bases between. The CDR3 loop is CASSLKVTVGSPLHF. CDR3 nucleotides: TGTGCCAGCAGTTTAAAGGTCACAGTAGGATCACCCCTCCACTTT.

This clone was found many times. The chain is built from TRBV4-2 and TRBJ1-2; possibly TRBD1 for D (5 bases). The germline V and J ends were trimmed by 0 bases and 4 bases, with 9 bases remaining between them. Germline assignment: CDR1 LGHNA and CDR2 YNFKEQ. The CDR3 length is 14 residues. CDR3 sequence (DNA): TGTGCCAGCAGCCAAGATCCAGGGCTCTATGGCTACACCTTC. Protein sequence: CASSQDPGLYGYTF.

The CDR3 loop reads CASSLADRRGEAFF. CDR3 nucleotide sequence: TGTGCCAGCAGCTTAGCGGATCGTCGGGGTGAAGCTTTCTTT. The chain links TRBV11-1 to TRBJ1-1; D remains unclear. The CDR3 sequence is 14 residues long. The ends were cut back, 0 bases at V and 7 bases at J, with 12 bases in the middle. Germline values: CDR1 SGHAT, CDR2 FQDESV (reference sequence).

The rearrangement uses TRBV5-1 and TRBJ2-7, with D possibly matching TRBD1 (6 bases). The V gene's germline CDR1 is SGHRS and CDR2 YFSETQ. The CDR3 runs 15 residues. Deletions cut 0 bases from V and 1 base from J, with 11 bases between. In DNA, the CDR3 is TGCGCCAGCAGCTTGGGGCCAGACAGGTCCTACGAGCAGTACTTC. It is translated as CASSLGPDRSYEQYF.

This clone appeared a few times. This chain connects TRBV28 to TRBJ1-1; possibly TRBD1 for D (6 bases). Germline values: CDR1 MDHEN, CDR2 SYDVKM. Trimming stripped 2 bases from V and 2 bases from J, with 9 bases between. The CDR3 is 14 amino acids. The CDR3 DNA is TGTGCCAGCAGTTTACCAGGGGCCAACACTGAAGCTTTCTTT. Its protein product is CASSLPGANTEAFF.

The V and J genes are TRBV5-1 and TRBJ2-1; perhaps TRBD1 as D (6 bases). The CDR3 totals 15 residues. In germline, CDR1 is SGHRS, CDR2 YFSETQ. Trimming left V 4 bases short and J 3 bases short, with 14 bases between. This CDR3 is CASSEGRGFYNEQFF. CDR3 DNA sequence: TGCGCCAGCAGCGAGGGCAGGGGTTTCTACAATGAGCAGTTCTTC.

The rearrangement joins TRBV29-1 to TRBJ2-2, with unresolved D. The germline V gene encodes CDR1 SQVTM and CDR2 ANQGSEA. V was cut by 7 bases and J by 5 bases, with 17 bases left in between. The CDR3 sequence is 14 residues long. CDR3 sequence: CSASLLKRTGELFF. CDR3 DNA: TGCAGCGCTTCTCTTCTAAAACGGACCGGGGAGCTGTTTTTT.

There are a few counts of this clone. V gene TRBV7-2 combines with J gene TRBJ2-3; D may be TRBD1 (6 bases). The V gene lost 1 base and the J gene lost 4 bases, with 9 bases spanning the gap. CDR3 length equals 14 residues. Germline CDR1 and CDR2: SGHTA and FQGNSA. The CDR3 region is CASSLGQGPDTQYF. CDR3 nucleotide sequence: TGTGCCAGCAGCTTAGGGCAGGGGCCAGATACGCAGTATTTT.